The source of this TCR beta chain is a study of sequential checkpoint blockade in melanoma. On the study more broadly: First-line arms were nivolumab then ipilimumab, or the reverse, randomized 1:1. Maintenance nivolumab came after either treatment sequence.

The repertoire was sequenced with immunoSEQ multiplex PCR; TCRdb's copy has only in-frame clones and lacks some. The sample carries about 13,000 clones, approximately 79% recorded once. Treatment described: randomized to nivolumab then ipilimumab (arm A) or the reverse (arm B). Sorted cells were live CD3+CD8+, lacking CD19 and CD56, from PBMCs. Trimming shortened V by 3 bases and J by 6 bases, and 17 bases separated the two germline ends. CDR3 size: 16 residues. The germline V gene has CDR1 LNHDA and CDR2 SQIVND (reference sequence). This clone turned up a few times. The source of this sequence is a human patient with melanoma. Some clones in this sample may be carry-over from other donors' samples. Sequenced here: CD8+ T cells sorted from blood (inferred from file names), sampled from a patient given nivolumab and ipilimumab in sequence. This sequence joins TRBV19 and TRBJ1-4; no reliable D call. The DNA of the CDR3 is TGTGCCAGTAGTATGGATCGTGGCGGGAGAGATGAAAAACTGTTTTTT. It yields the protein CASSMDRGGRDEKLFF. The full variable domain, completed using reference TRBV19 and TRBJ1-4, is DGGITQSPKYLFRKEGQNVTLSCEQNLNHDAMYWYRQDPGQGLRLIYYSQIVNDFQKGDIAEGYSVSREKKESFPLTVTSAQKNPTAFYLCASSMDRGGRDEKLFFGSGTQLSVL.